The table lists the clone carrying this TCR beta chain with many counts. The junction departs from the called germline gene at one end, perhaps through a read error. This sample is part of a study of response to subunit inactivated influenza vaccine. Each CDR3 protein gets one entry after TCRdb re-called the RT-PCR reads with MiXCR. Of fewer than 700,000 distinct CDR3 sequences in the sample, roughly 13% were seen once. The CDR3 contains 14 residues. This TCR came from a man aged 50 to 60 who received an inactivated influenza vaccine. This sample comprised PBMCs from blood, obtained 35 to 45 days after vaccination. The J gene is TRBJ2-1, the V gene TRBV12-3 or TRBV12-4; no clear D gene. The CDR3 DNA reads TGTGCCAGCAGCTTAGCCGGCACCTACAATGAGCAGTTCTTC. It specifies CASSLAGTYNEQFF.